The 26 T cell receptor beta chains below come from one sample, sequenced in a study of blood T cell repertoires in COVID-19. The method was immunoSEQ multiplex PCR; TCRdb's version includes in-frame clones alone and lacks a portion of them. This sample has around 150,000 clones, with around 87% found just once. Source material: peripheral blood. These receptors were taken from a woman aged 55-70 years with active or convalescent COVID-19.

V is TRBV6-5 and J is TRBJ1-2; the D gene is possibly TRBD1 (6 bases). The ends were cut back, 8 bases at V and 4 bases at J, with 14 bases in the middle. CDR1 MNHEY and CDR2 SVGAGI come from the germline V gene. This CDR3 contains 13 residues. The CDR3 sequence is CASRLGQSYGYTF. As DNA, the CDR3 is TGTGCCAGCCGCCTGGGACAATCCTATGGCTACACCTTC.

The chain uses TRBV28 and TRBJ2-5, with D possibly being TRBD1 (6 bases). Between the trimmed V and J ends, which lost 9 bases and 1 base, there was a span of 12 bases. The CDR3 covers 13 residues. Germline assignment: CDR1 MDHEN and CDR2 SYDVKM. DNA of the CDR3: TGTGCCAGTTCAGGACAGCCCCAAGAGACCCAGTACTTC. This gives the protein CASSGQPQETQYF. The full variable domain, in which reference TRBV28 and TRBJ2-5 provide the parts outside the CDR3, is DVKVTQSSRYLVKRTGEKVFLECVQDMDHENMFWYRQDPGLGLRLIYFSYDVKMKEKGDIPEGYSVSREKKERFSLILESASTNQTSMYLCASSGQPQETQYFGPGTRLLVL.

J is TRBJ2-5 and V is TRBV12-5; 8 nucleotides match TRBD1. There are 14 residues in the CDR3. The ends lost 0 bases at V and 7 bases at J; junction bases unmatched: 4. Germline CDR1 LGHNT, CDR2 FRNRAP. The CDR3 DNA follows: TGTGCTAGTGGTTTGGTAGACAGGGGTTTGACCCAGTACTTC. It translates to CASGLVDRGLTQYF.

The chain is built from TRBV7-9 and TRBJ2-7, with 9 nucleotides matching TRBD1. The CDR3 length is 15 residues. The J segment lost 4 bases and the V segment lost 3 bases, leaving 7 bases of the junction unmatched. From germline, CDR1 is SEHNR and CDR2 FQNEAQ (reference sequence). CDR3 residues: CASSLSTGGIYEQYF. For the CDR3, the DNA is TGTGCCAGCAGCTTGTCCACAGGGGGCATATACGAGCAGTACTTC.

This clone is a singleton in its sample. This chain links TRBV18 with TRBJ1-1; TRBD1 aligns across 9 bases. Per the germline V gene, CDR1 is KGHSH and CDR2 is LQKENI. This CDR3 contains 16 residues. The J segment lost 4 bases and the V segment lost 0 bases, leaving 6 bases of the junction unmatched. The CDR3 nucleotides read TGTGCCAGCTCACCACCCGGGACAGGGAGGTTCACTGAAGCTTTCTTT. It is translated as CASSPPGTGRFTEAFF.

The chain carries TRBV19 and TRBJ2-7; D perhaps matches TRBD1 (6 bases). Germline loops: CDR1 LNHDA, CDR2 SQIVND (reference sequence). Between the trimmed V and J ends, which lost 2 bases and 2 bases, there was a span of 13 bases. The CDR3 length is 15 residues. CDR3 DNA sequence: TGTGCCAGTAGTATATTCTGGGGGCAAACCTACGAGCAGTACTTC. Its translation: CASSIFWGQTYEQYF.

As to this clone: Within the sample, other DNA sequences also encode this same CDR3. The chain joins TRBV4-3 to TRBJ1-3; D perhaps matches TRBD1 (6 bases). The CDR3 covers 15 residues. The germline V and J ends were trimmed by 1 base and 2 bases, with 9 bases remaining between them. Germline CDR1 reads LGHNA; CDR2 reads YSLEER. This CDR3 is CASSQGGGPGNTIYF. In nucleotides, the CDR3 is TGCGCCAGCAGCCAAGGAGGGGGTCCTGGAAACACCATATATTTT.

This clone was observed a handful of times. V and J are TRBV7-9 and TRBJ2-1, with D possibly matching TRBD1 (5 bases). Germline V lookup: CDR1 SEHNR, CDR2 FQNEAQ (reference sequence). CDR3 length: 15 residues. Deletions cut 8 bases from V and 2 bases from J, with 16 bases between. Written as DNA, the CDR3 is TGTGCCAGCTCTGAAAGAGCAGGGACCTACAATGAGCAGTTCTTC. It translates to CASSERAGTYNEQFF.

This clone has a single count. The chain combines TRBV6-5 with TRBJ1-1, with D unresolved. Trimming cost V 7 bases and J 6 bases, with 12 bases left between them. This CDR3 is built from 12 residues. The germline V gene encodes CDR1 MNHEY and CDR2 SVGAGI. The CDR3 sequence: CASTLTMAEAFF. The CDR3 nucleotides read TGTGCCAGCACCTTAACAATGGCTGAAGCTTTCTTT.

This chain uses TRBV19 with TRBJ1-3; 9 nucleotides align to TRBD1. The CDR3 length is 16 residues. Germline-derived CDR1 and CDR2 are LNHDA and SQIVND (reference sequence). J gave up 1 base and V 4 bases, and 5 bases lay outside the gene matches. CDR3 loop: CASSNTGGGSGNTIYF. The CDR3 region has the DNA TGTGCCAGTAGTAACACAGGGGGCGGATCTGGAAACACCATATATTTT.

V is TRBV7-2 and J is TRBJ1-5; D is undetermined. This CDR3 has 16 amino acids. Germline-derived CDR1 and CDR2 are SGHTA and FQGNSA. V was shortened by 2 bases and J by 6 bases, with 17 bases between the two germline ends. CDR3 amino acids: CASSLWAGGGSQPQHF. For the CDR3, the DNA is TGTGCCAGCAGCTTATGGGCGGGCGGCGGTAGTCAGCCCCAGCATTTT.

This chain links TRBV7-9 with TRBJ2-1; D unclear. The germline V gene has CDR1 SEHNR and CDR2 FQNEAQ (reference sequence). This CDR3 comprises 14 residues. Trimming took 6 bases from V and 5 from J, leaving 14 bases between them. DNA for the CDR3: TGTGCCAGCAGTCAGAGTTCACTACACAATGAGCAGTTCTTC. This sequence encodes CASSQSSLHNEQFF.

Written as DNA, the CDR3 is TGTGCTAGTGGTTTGGTACTAAGACAGGGGATAGAGGAGCAGTACTTC. Translated, it gives CASGLVLRQGIEEQYF. The rearrangement links TRBV12-5 to TRBJ2-7, with TRBD1 identical over 8 bases. Germline V gives CDR1 LGHNT, CDR2 FRNRAP. The CDR3 runs 16 residues. The J segment lost 7 bases and the V segment lost 0 bases, leaving 11 bases of the junction unmatched.

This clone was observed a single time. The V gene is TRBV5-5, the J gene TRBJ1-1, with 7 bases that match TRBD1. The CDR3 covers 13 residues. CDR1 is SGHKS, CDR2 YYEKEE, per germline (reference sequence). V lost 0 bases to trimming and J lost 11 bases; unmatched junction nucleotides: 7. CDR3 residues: CASSLGQGGGAFF. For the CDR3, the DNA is TGTGCCAGCAGCTTGGGACAGGGAGGAGGGGCTTTCTTT.

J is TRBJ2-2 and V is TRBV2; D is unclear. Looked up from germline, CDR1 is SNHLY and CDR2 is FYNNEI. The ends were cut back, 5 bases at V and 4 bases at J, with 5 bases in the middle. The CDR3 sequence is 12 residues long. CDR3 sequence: CASSLSTGELFF. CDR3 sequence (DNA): TGTGCCAGCAGTCTTTCCACCGGGGAGCTGTTTTTT. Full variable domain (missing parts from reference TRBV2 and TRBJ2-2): EPEVTQTPSHQVTQMGQEVILRCVPISNHLYFYWYRQILGQKVEFLVSFYNNEISEKSEIFDDQFSVERPDGSNFTLKIRSTKLEDSAMYFCASSLSTGELFFGEGSRLTVL.

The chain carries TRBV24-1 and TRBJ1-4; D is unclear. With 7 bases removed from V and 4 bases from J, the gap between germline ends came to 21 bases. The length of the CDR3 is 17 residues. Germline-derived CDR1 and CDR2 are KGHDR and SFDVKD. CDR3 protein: CATRSAAFHLNNEKLFF. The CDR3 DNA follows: TGTGCCACCAGAAGCGCAGCCTTCCACCTAAATAATGAAAAACTGTTTTTT.

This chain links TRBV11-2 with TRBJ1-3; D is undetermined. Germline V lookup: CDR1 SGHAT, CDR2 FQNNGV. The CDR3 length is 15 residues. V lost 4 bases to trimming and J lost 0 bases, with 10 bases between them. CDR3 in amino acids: CASSSNPGSGNTIYF. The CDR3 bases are TGTGCCAGCAGCTCTAACCCTGGCTCTGGAAACACCATATATTTT.

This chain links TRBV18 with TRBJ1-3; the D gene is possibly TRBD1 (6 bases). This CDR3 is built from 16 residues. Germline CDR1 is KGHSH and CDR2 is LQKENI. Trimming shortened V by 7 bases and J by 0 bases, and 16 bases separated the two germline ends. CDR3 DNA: TGTGCCAGCTTACCGGCAGGGGCGAACTCTGGAAACACCATATATTTT. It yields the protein CASLPAGANSGNTIYF.

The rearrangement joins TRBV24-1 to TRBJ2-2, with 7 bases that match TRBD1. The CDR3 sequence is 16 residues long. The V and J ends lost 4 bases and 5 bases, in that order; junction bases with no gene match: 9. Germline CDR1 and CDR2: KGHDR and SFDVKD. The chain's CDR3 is CATSDSRQGRTGELFF. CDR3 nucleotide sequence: TGTGCCACCAGTGACAGTAGACAGGGTCGGACCGGGGAGCTGTTTTTT.

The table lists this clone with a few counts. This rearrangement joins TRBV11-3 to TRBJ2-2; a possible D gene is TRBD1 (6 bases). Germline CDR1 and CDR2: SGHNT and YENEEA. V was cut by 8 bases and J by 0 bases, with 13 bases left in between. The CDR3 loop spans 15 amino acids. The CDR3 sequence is CASSTGDTNTGELFF. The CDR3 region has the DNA TGTGCCAGCTCGACCGGGGACACGAACACCGGGGAGCTGTTTTTT.

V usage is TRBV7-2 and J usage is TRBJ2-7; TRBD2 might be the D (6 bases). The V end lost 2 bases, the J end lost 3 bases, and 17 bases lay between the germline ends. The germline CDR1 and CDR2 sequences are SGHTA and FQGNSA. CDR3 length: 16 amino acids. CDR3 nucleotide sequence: TGTGCCAGCAGCTTAAGAGCCTTAGCGGCGAGCTACGAGCAGTACTTC. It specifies CASSLRALAASYEQYF. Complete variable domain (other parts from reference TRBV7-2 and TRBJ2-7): GAGVSQSPSNKVTEKGKDVELRCDPISGHTALYWYRQSLGQGLEFLIYFQGNSAPDKSGLPSDRFSAERTGGSVSTLTIQRTQQEDSAVYLCASSLRALAASYEQYFGPGTRLTVT.

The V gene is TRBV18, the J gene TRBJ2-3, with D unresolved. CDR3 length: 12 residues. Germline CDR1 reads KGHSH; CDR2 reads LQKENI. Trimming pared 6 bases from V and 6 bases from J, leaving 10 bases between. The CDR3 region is CASSANGDTQYF. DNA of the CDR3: TGTGCCAGCTCGGCGAACGGGGATACGCAGTATTTT.

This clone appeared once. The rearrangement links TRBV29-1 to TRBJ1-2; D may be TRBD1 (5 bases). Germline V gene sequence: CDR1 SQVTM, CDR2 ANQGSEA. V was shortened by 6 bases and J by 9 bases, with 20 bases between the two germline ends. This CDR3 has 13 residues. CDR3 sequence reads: CSVGAGTWGSYTF. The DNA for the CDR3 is TGCAGCGTGGGAGCCGGGACTTGGGGGAGCTACACCTTC.

The CDR3 region has the DNA TGTGCCAGCAGCTTATTTATTGGGGCGGGCTACACCTTC. Translation: CASSLFIGAGYTF. The V and J genes are TRBV7-2 and TRBJ1-2, with D possibly TRBD1 on 5 matching bases. The V end lost 2 bases, the J end lost 8 bases, and 12 bases lay between the germline ends. CDR3 size: 13 residues. Germline CDR1 reads SGHTA; CDR2 reads FQGNSA. Supplemented by reference TRBV7-2 and TRBJ1-2, the full variable domain reads GAGVSQSPSNKVTEKGKDVELRCDPISGHTALYWYRQSLGQGLEFLIYFQGNSAPDKSGLPSDRFSAERTGGSVSTLTIQRTQQEDSAVYLCASSLFIGAGYTFGSGTRLTVV.

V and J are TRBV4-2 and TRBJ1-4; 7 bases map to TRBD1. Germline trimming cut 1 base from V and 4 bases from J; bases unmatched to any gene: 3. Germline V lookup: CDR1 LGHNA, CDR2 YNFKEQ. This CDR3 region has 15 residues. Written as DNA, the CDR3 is TGTGCCAGCAGCCAAGCGGGGGACAGTAATGAAAAACTGTTTTTT. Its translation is CASSQAGDSNEKLFF.

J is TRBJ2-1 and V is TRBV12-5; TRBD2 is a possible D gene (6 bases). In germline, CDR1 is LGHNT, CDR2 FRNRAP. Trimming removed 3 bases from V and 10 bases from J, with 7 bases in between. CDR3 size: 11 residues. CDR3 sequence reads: CASGFGGEQFF. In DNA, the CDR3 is TGTGCTAGTGGTTTTGGGGGGGAGCAGTTCTTC.